Described below is a single TCR beta chain sequence and its context. Its antigen specificity is not known. The sample holds no much larger clone one base away, and base qualities are not on file. CDR1 and CDR2 are read off the germline V gene (reference sequence) as MNHEY and SMNVEV. From its cysteine to its phenylalanine, the CDR3 spans 12 amino acids. Just the 36-base CDR3 DNA is kept, in frame starting at base 1. The trim is 4 bases for V and 6 bases for J, with a gap of 7 bases between the germline ends. This sample is part of a study of cytomegalovirus exposure and HLA in healthy donors (dated by TCRdb to 2015 to 2018). As for the study more broadly: In an earlier analysis of roughly 590 of the donors, around 300 Gb of sequence data and 117 million unique TCR beta sequences from roughly 200 million T cells were reported. The T cell repertoires of 666 subjects were profiled by immunosequencing and related to cytomegalovirus serostatus. To predict cytomegalovirus infection status, the study combined high-throughput TCR immunosequencing, statistical association of individual TCRs with disease status, and machine learning. The study aimed to test whether signatures of past pathogen exposure could be identified by cataloging public T cell receptors. Among the roughly 400 genotyped donors, approximately 82% belonged to the genetic ancestry cluster associated with self-reported Caucasian donors. In a later genetic analysis, genome-wide SNP genotypes for about 55% of the roughly 700 donors were used, and that subset was treated as a discovery cohort. An earlier analysis of several hundred of the donors applied high-throughput TCR beta sequencing to assess whether each TCR beta V gene segment acted as functional or pseudogenic. The later analysis used no new phenotypic data to find candidate immune exposures, relying instead on TCR beta sequences and their occurrence across donors. Among about 410 genotyped donors of the cohort, an average of around 250,000 unique TCR beta nucleotide sequences was sequenced per donor, of which roughly 17% were non-productive. A separate validation cohort of about 110 different subjects was used in addition to the 666-subject first cohort. All discovery cohort repertoires had been generated on a single sequencing platform. The number of typed donors differed by locus: about 620-630 for A, B, C, DRB1 and DQB1; some 500 for DQA1; around 580 for DPA1; and approximately 450 for DPB1. Donor age, sex, ethnicity and CMV serostatus were collected together with the repertoire data. A later analysis re-analyzed previously published TCR beta repertoires from roughly 690 donors and added high-resolution HLA genotyping to study TCR occurrence patterns. An early release that covered fewer than 800 HLA-typed donors contained about 290 gigabases of sequencing data and 70 million to 100 million unique TCR sequences. Several DR-DQ haplotypes were treated as single units for association and clustering because of strong linkage in the cohort. Both class I and class II loci were covered by HLA typing, at four-digit resolution. General study outcomes and caveats: Compared with the approximately 710-donor mean, donors in an Asian-associated ancestry cluster had fewer N-insertions in productive TCRs, according to a later genetic analysis. In a later analysis, TCR association rates were found to vary across HLA loci, with the most associated TCRs seen for DRB1 alleles and the fewest for HLA-C alleles. The presence/absence analyses assumed that sequencing depth was roughly uniform across donors, and that assumption may not be true. According to a later analysis, parvovirus B19, influenza, CMV and Epstein-Barr virus appeared linked to several top co-occurrence clusters. Because counts were too low, 15 or so rarely observed V segments, including chromosome 9 orphons, were excluded from the earlier analysis of roughly 580 of the donors. In a later analysis, HLA-associated TCR beta chains showed more clonal expansion and lower generation probabilities than non-associated chains that were equally common. Some IMGT-functional V segments, including TRBV6-2 and TRBV6-3, could not be told apart with the 87-base-pair reads, so those segments were excluded. A cluster of highly shared sequence variants was judged likely to represent a technical artifact of the sequencing pipeline. According to a later analysis, most CMV-associated TCR beta chains appeared to be HLA-restricted, and the HLA associations seemed to be driven largely by CMV exposure. A further reported finding was that TCR beta sequences accurately predicted the HLA-A and HLA-B alleles for most subjects in the first cohort. In the study, around 150 TCR beta chains were listed as associated with cytomegalovirus. Immune exposure information for the cohort was limited to CMV serostatus. V-gene and J-gene trimming of TCR beta chains was associated with a missense DCLRE1C variant in a later genetic analysis, and the association was replicated in an independent cohort. In vitro tests confirmed that a few of the cytomegalovirus-associated TCR beta chains recognize cytomegalovirus antigens. While some public TCRs were present in many individuals, most TCR sequences turned up only very rarely across donors. Linkage disequilibrium might explain the correlated functional status among segregating V segments, but an unknown experimental factor could not be ruled out. This cohort had only TCR beta chains sequenced, and the lack of alpha or paired-chain data limited which features could be detected. Because some donors lacked HLA typing at each locus, the association tests relied only on the typed subset. A later analysis associated roughly 17,000 TCR beta sequences with specific HLA alleles at a false discovery rate of 0.05. The classifier was reported to diagnose cytomegalovirus status with high specificity and sensitivity in both the original and validation cohorts. In an earlier analysis of about 600 of the donors, most TCR beta V segments appeared in productive rearrangements about 87% or about 30% of the time, broadly matching IMGT annotations. The authors suggested that the approach could potentially be generalized to other disease states and immunological phenotypes. Strong co-occurrence of HLA alleles, especially DR and DQ, made assigning TCR associations to individual alleles difficult.

The cohort consisted of some 730 healthy bone marrow donors. All cohort members were sampled while nominally healthy, although unrecorded immune exposures were likely present. The donor tested CMV seropositive and was one of the 289 seropositive cohort members. Every donor gave a peripheral blood sample, and the peripheral blood mononuclear cells from that sample were used for TCR beta sequencing. The Qiagen DNeasy Blood Extraction Kit was used to extract genomic DNA from the blood cell samples. Library preparation was by the immunoSEQ multiplex PCR assay. The multiplex PCR relied on a mix of 60 forward primers for TCR Vbeta segments and 13 reverse primers for TCR Jbeta segments. The CDR3 region of rearranged TCR beta genes was amplified from genomic DNA with a multiplex PCR assay. The amplified TCR beta libraries were sequenced on the Illumina HiSeq System as 87-base-pair reads. Regarding the original processing steps: Across the 500 to 750 repertoires, a later analysis counted 75 million to 90 million unique TCR beta chains, around 11 million of which were shared by at least two donors. A nearest-neighbor algorithm error-corrected the raw reads and collapsed the reads into unique sequences, merging closely related sequences to remove PCR and sequencing errors. CDR3 sequences were aligned to IMGT reference sequences to assign V, D and J gene segments. Each retained sequence needed at least a six-nucleotide match to both a V gene segment and a J gene segment. A rearrangement was called productive if the CDR3 had no stop codons and remained in frame with V and J, and every other rearrangement was called non-productive. Following IMGT convention, CDR3 was defined as the stretch from the second conserved V-encoded cysteine up to the conserved J-encoded phenylalanine. In an earlier analysis of more than 550 of the donors, sequences lacking an unambiguous match to a single V gene segment were excluded. An earlier analysis of 500 to 600 of the donors classified V segments as functional when productive rearrangements were above 56.7% and as segregating when the standard deviation between donors was above 5%. A statistical classification framework was built for diagnosing cytomegalovirus status from the catalog of TCR beta chain sequences. A later analysis assigned V and J genes by comparing TCR nucleotide sequences with IMGT/GENE-DB human TR gene sequences. The TCRdist pipeline was used in a later analysis to assign CDR3 sequences and most-parsimonious VDJ recombination scenarios. In a later analysis, each TCR beta chain was defined by its CDR3 amino acid sequence together with its V-gene family, and reads lacking a unique V-gene family were excluded. As a way to deal with suspected cross-contamination and a sequencing artifact, a later analysis dropped hundreds of nucleotide sequences that were highly shared and had low generation probability. For each public chain, a later analysis derived a clonal expansion index from normalized ranks of inferred template counts within each repertoire. A later analysis computed generation probabilities with a VDJ recombination model fitted to out-of-frame rearrangements, and checked the results against IGoR. Hypergeometric tests were used in a later analysis to score TCR-TCR, TCR-HLA and TCR-CMV co-occurrence, with a repertoire-size bias correction applied to the TCR pairs. A later analysis estimated false discovery rates by permuting HLA or CMV assignments 20 times. In a later analysis, co-occurring TCRs were grouped with DBSCAN, and TCRdist sequence similarity was added when clustering was performed within HLA-allele-positive subsets. Repertoires with fewer than 30,000 or more than 120,000 public chains, plus five repertoires with anomalous nucleotide sharing, were excluded from co-occurrence clustering. TCRdb carries this immuneACCESS record with in-frame sequences only. Its versions omit some clonotypes, under half of them owing to an unresolved V gene in the studies checked, with the rest unexplained. That table is the source of V, J and clone size, and D and trimming were worked out from the DNA. In all, the sample holds about 130,000 clones, and around 84% of those were seen once. The top ten constitute 2.5% to 3% of the sample.

The rearrangement combines TRBV27 with TRBJ2-1; the D gene remains uncertain. The sequence derives from a woman aged 18-29 years in good health and CMV-seropositive. Sequencing was performed on PBMCs. The sequence in DNA is TGTGCCAGCAGTTCCCCTAGCAATGAGCAGTTCTTC. The resulting protein is CASSSPSNEQFF.